Below, 9 T cell receptor beta chains from the same sample are listed, as sequenced in a study of early T cells in non-severe SARS-CoV-2 infection. One entry per CDR3 protein, called by TCRdb with MiXCR from the 5' RACE reads. Of tens of thousands of distinct CDR3 sequences in the sample, 9% to 15% are singletons; the top ten hold about 2.4%. This specimen was whole blood, taken at baseline. The receptor set was obtained from an adult who was a healthcare worker with PCR-confirmed SARS-CoV-2 infection or an uninfected control (not recorded which).

The chain uses TRBV5-4 and TRBJ2-3; D unclear. This CDR3 comprises 11 residues. Germline V gene lookup returns CDR1 SGHNT and CDR2 YYREEE (reference sequence). V was pared by 4 bases and J by 4 bases, with 4 bases between. Here the CDR3 reads CASSTSDTQYF. The CDR3 DNA reads TGTGCCAGCAGCACATCAGATACGCAGTATTTT.

This chain joins TRBV9 and TRBJ2-2; TRBD2 matches at 9 bases. CDR3 length: 15 amino acids. Germline V gene sequence: CDR1 SGDLS, CDR2 YYNGEE. The V segment lost 3 bases and the J segment 1 base; nucleotides outside the gene matches: 1. The CDR3 nucleotides are TGTGCCAGCAGCGGTAGCGGGAGGAACACCGGGGAGCTGTTTTTT. It specifies CASSGSGRNTGELFF.

This chain uses TRBV9 with TRBJ2-7; 11 positions agree with TRBD1. V lost 4 bases to trimming and J lost 0 bases; unmatched junction nucleotides: 3. CDR1 is SGDLS, CDR2 YYNGEE, per germline. The CDR3 is 15 amino acids. CDR3 in DNA: TGTGCCAGCAGCAAAGGGACAGGGGGCTCCTACGAGCAGTACTTC. Translation gives CASSKGTGGSYEQYF.

V gene TRBV4-1 combines with J gene TRBJ1-6, with D possibly being TRBD1 (6 bases). The ends were cut back, 5 bases at V and 0 bases at J, with 11 bases in the middle. Germline V gene sequence: CDR1 MGHRA, CDR2 YSYEKL. CDR3 size: 16 residues. CDR3 in DNA: TGCGCCAGCAGCTCACAGGGAGGCTCCTATAATTCACCCCTCCACTTT. Translation gives CASSSQGGSYNSPLHF.

This clonotype was counted a few times. The chain employs TRBV12-3 or TRBV12-4 and TRBJ1-2; 9 bases line up with TRBD1. The CDR3 spans 16 residues. J lost 2 bases, V lost 5 bases, and 9 bases had no gene match. CDR3 bases: TGTGCCAGCAGTCCGGGGACAGGGAGATTAAACTATGGCTACACCTTC. This gives the protein CASSPGTGRLNYGYTF.

Notes on this clonotype: The junction and the germline gene differ at one end; a read error may be behind it. This sequence joins TRBV24-1 and TRBJ2-3; D call uncertain. The CDR3 is made up of 15 amino acids. The germline CDR1 and CDR2 sequences are KGHDR and SFDVKD. The CDR3 region has the DNA TGTGCCACCAGTGATTTTCGGAGAAGCATAGATACGCAGTATTTT. Its protein is CATSDFRRSIDTQYF.

A few counts support this clonotype. V is TRBV12-3 or TRBV12-4 and J is TRBJ2-2, with TRBD2 as a possible D gene (5 bases). Trimming took off 7 bases at V and 5 bases at J, with 11 bases between the two ends. The CDR3 is made up of 13 amino acids. The CDR3 DNA is TGTGCCAGCACCCAACGGACTACCGGGGAGCTGTTTTTT. It translates to CASTQRTTGELFF.

This clonotype was seen only once. The rearrangement joins TRBV7-2 to TRBJ2-1; D perhaps matches TRBD1 (6 bases). From germline, CDR1 is SGHTA and CDR2 FQGNSA. The CDR3 contains 16 residues. V lost 2 bases and J lost 3, with 14 bases in between. The CDR3 DNA reads TGTGCCAGCAGCTTAAACAGGGAATTGTTCTACAATGAGCAGTTCTTC. It is translated as CASSLNRELFYNEQFF.

The V gene is TRBV10-1, the J gene TRBJ2-1; weak D call: TRBD2 (5 bases). The CDR3 spans 16 residues. The V end lost 3 bases, the J end lost 0 bases, and 12 bases lay between the germline ends. Germline-derived CDR1 and CDR2 are WNHNN and SYGVQD (reference sequence). In DNA, the CDR3 is TGCGCCAGCAGTGAAACCGGGATCCTCTCCTACAATGAGCAGTTCTTC. Its protein product is CASSETGILSYNEQFF.